These 21 T cell receptor beta chains were all obtained from the same sample, sequenced in a study of blood T cell repertoires in COVID-19. Repertoires were generated with immunoSEQ multiplex PCR, while TCRdb's copy carries only in-frame clones and drops some. The sample consists of approximately 240,000 clones, about nine tenths of them appearing once. Sequencing used PBMCs or T cells enriched from blood (not recorded which). The receptors derive from a young woman who had recovered from COVID-19.

This clone was seen ten or more times. V and J are TRBV18 and TRBJ1-2; 10 bases line up with TRBD1. With V trimmed by 5 bases and J by 5 bases, 11 bases remained unmatched. CDR1 KGHSH and CDR2 LQKENI come from the germline V gene. The CDR3 totals 16 residues. The CDR3 nucleotides read TGTGCCAGCTCATCGCCGGGACAGGGGTTTGGGTATGGCTACACCTTC. It is translated as CASSSPGQGFGYGYTF.

The chain joins TRBV12-3 or TRBV12-4 to TRBJ1-1; D gene uncertain. The CDR3 is 13 residues long. Trimming cost V 6 bases and J 3 bases, with 11 bases left between them. The CDR3 DNA follows: TGTGCCAGCAGGGCCGGGAGGTACACTGAAGCTTTCTTT. It encodes CASRAGRYTEAFF.

V and J are TRBV5-1 and TRBJ2-5; 9 bases fit TRBD2. Germline CDR1 and CDR2: SGHRS and YFSETQ. Germline trimming cut 4 bases from V and 3 bases from J; bases unmatched to any gene: 7. CDR3 length equals 15 residues. Here the CDR3 DNA reads TGCGCCAGCAGCGGAACCGGGACTAGCAAAGAGACCCAGTACTTC. Amino acid sequence: CASSGTGTSKETQYF.

This chain joins TRBV21-1 and TRBJ1-1; the table's D call TRBD1 went unverified against the DNA. TRBV21-1 is termed a pseudogene. The CDR3 is made up of 15 amino acids. CDR3 amino acids: CASSIDLTGPTEAFF. In DNA form, the CDR3 reads TGTGCCAGCAGCATCGACCTGACAGGGCCAACTGAAGCTTTCTTT.

The V and J genes are TRBV11-1 and TRBJ2-3, with 7 bases matching TRBD1. The germline CDR1 and CDR2 sequences are SGHAT and FQDESV (reference sequence). The CDR3 covers 14 residues. Losses at the gene ends were 5 bases for V and 5 bases for J; bases not matched to a gene: 7. CDR3 in DNA: TGTGCCAGCAGCCCCTGGGACAGCGAAGATACGCAGTATTTT. Its translation is CASSPWDSEDTQYF.

J is TRBJ1-1 and V is TRBV28; 10 nucleotides match TRBD1. The CDR3 is 16 residues long. V lost 7 bases to trimming and J lost 3 bases; unmatched junction nucleotides: 11. In germline, CDR1 is MDHEN, CDR2 SYDVKM. The CDR3 is CASTTGQGVTHTEAFF. For the CDR3, the DNA is TGTGCCAGCACTACAGGACAGGGGGTAACCCACACTGAAGCTTTCTTT.

This clone came up once. V usage is TRBV5-1 and J usage is TRBJ1-1; 8 bases line up with TRBD1. The germline CDR1 and CDR2 sequences are SGHRS and YFSETQ. Trimming took 4 bases from V and 1 from J; bases not matched to a gene: 6. The CDR3 length is 15 residues. CDR3 coding DNA: TGCGCCAGCAGCCGCGCAGGACAGGGGAACACTGAAGCTTTCTTT. Amino acids: CASSRAGQGNTEAFF.

This chain joins TRBV10-3 and TRBJ1-2; 7 bases agree with TRBD1. The CDR3 totals 14 residues. Trimming at V came to 3 bases and at J to 5 bases, leaving 6 bases not matched to a gene. Germline values: CDR1 ENHRY, CDR2 SYGVKD. The CDR3 loop is CAISEDRVGYGYTF. The CDR3 DNA reads TGTGCCATCAGTGAAGACAGGGTTGGATATGGCTACACCTTC.

This chain joins TRBV23-1 and TRBJ1-4, with D unclear. TRBV23-1 is an open reading frame, and its role is uncertain. V lost 3 bases and J lost 8, with 19 bases in between. The length of the CDR3 is 16 residues. CDR3 DNA: TGCGCCAGCAGTCACTCGCCAGGAGGGCGAAACGAAAAACTGTTTTTT. Translated: CASSHSPGGRNEKLFF.

J is TRBJ2-1 and V is TRBV7-6; D unresolved. The germline CDR1 and CDR2 sequences are SGHVS and FNYEAQ. Trimming pared 5 bases from V and 0 bases from J, leaving 8 bases between. The CDR3 extends over 14 amino acids. The CDR3 region is CASSPIGSYNEQFF. CDR3 nucleotide sequence: TGTGCCAGCAGCCCCATCGGCTCCTACAATGAGCAGTTCTTC.

The chain combines TRBV9 with TRBJ2-3; 13 bases line up with TRBD2. Germline V gene lookup returns CDR1 SGDLS and CDR2 YYNGEE. V dropped 2 bases and J dropped 6; count of bases not matched to a gene: 6. The CDR3 runs to 16 residues. The CDR3: CASSVRTSGSVDTQYF. The CDR3 coding sequence is TGTGCCAGCAGCGTTAGGACTAGCGGGAGTGTCGATACGCAGTATTTT.

V is TRBV4-2 and J is TRBJ1-4; weak D call: TRBD1 (5 bases). The CDR3 has 15 amino acids. Per the germline V gene, CDR1 is LGHNA and CDR2 is YNFKEQ. The germline V and J ends were trimmed by 1 base and 5 bases, with 11 bases remaining between them. Here the CDR3 reads CASSQGTGPNEKLFF. For the CDR3, the DNA is TGTGCCAGCAGCCAAGGCACAGGTCCCAATGAAAAACTGTTTTTT.

V gene TRBV24-1 combines with J gene TRBJ2-5; D perhaps matches TRBD2 (7 bases). Trimming left V 1 base short and J 5 bases short, with 13 bases between. Germline V gene lookup returns CDR1 KGHDR and CDR2 SFDVKD. CDR3 length equals 15 residues. DNA for the CDR3: TGTGCCACCAGTGATTTCTTCGGGGGGCCCGAGACCCAGTACTTC. This codes for CATSDFFGGPETQYF.

The chain uses TRBV5-1 and TRBJ2-5, with TRBD2 matching over 7 bases. The junction had 8 bases not matched to a gene; V was cut back by 4 bases and J by 5 bases. The germline CDR1 and CDR2 sequences are SGHRS and YFSETQ. The CDR3 runs to 14 residues. CDR3 in amino acids: CASSVISGQETQYF. The CDR3 region has the DNA TGCGCCAGCAGCGTAATTAGCGGGCAGGAGACCCAGTACTTC.

The rearrangement uses TRBV11-2 and TRBJ1-6; D unclear. V shed 5 bases and J shed 9 bases, with 14 bases lying between them. Germline CDR1 SGHAT, CDR2 FQNNGV. This CDR3 has 14 residues. The CDR3 nucleotides read TGTGCCAGCAGCCAAGCGGGCTGGGGTTCACCCCTCCACTTT. It yields the protein CASSQAGWGSPLHF.

Written as DNA, the CDR3 is TGTGCCAGCAGCAGGAGGACAAGCGGGAGCTCCTACAATGAGCAGTTCTTC. This translates into CASSRRTSGSSYNEQFF. This chain uses TRBV13 with TRBJ2-1; 8 bases map to TRBD2. With 5 bases clipped from V and 0 bases from J, the junction kept 9 bases outside the gene matches. This CDR3 is 17 amino acids long. CDR1 and CDR2 from the germline V gene are PRHDT and FYEKMQ (reference sequence).

This chain connects TRBV7-2 to TRBJ1-2, with 8 bases lining up with TRBD1. Germline trimming cut 3 bases from V and 4 bases from J; bases unmatched to any gene: 4. There are 14 residues in the CDR3. Per germline, CDR1 SGHTA and CDR2 FQGNSA. The CDR3 DNA is TGTGCCAGCAGCTTTGAGACAGGGGTCTATGGCTACACCTTC. This codes for CASSFETGVYGYTF.

V and J are TRBV18 and TRBJ2-1; maybe TRBD1 (6 bases). V was pared by 1 base and J by 2 bases, with 15 bases between. Germline V gene data show CDR1 as KGHSH and CDR2 as LQKENI. The CDR3 extends over 17 amino acids. The CDR3 protein is CASSPRPKGVTYNEQFF. The CDR3 DNA is TGTGCCAGCTCACCACGCCCGAAGGGGGTCACCTACAATGAGCAGTTCTTC.

The rearrangement joins TRBV2 to TRBJ1-1, with D perhaps matching TRBD1 (5 bases). CDR3 length: 12 residues. V dropped 8 bases and J dropped 3 bases, with 10 bases sitting between them. CDR1 and CDR2 from the germline V gene are SNHLY and FYNNEI. The CDR3 reads CASSWGDTEAFF. The CDR3 coding sequence is TGTGCCAGCTCGTGGGGGGACACTGAAGCTTTCTTT.

The chain has TRBV9 and TRBJ1-5; D is undetermined. The germline gives CDR1 SGDLS, CDR2 YYNGEE. The CDR3 sequence is 14 residues long. The germline V and J ends were trimmed by 9 bases and 7 bases, with 20 bases remaining between them. In nucleotides, the CDR3 is TGTGCCAACCCCGTCGCAGGTAAAGAACAGCCCCAGCATTTT. Amino acid sequence: CANPVAGKEQPQHF.

The CDR3 protein is CASSQLGATNTEAFF. In DNA form, the CDR3 reads TGTGCCAGCAGCCAACTGGGAGCGACGAACACTGAAGCTTTCTTT. The chain combines TRBV3-1 (or the pseudogene TRBV3-2) with TRBJ1-1; no definite D call. CDR1 is LGHDT and CDR2 is YNNKEL in the germline V gene (reference sequence). This CDR3 is built from 15 residues. V lost 2 bases to trimming and J lost 1 base, with 11 bases between them.